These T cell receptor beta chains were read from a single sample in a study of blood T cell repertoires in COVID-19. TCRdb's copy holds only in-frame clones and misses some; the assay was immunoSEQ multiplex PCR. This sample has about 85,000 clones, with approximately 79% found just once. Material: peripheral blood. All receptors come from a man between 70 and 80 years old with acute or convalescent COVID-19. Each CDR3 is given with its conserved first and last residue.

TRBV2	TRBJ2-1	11	CANHQTGEQFF
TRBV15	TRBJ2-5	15	CATSRDRTLQETQYF
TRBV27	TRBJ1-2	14	CASSPGTATIGYTF
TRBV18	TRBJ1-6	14	CASSPDRAPRPLHF
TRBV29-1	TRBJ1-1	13	CSAGQGAGTEAFF
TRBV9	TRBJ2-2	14	CASSVRPITGELFF
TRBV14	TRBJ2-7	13	CASSQAPQQGQYF
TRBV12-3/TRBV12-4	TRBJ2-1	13	CASKDRRGDEQFF
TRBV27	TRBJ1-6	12	CASGQGRSPLHF
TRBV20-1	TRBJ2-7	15	CSASRVLAESYEQYF
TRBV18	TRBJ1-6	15	CASSPRGTGDSPLHF
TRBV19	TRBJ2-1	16	CASSIGGSVAYNEQFF
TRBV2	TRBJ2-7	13	CASSISGGYEQYF
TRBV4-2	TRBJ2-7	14	CASSRQGRTYEQYF
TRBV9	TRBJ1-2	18	CASSVGPRAGDSLGGYTF
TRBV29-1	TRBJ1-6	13	CSALTDYNSPLHF
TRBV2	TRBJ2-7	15	CASSDPRTGLYEQYF
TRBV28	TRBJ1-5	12	CASEGGNQPQHF
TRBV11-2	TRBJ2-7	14	CASSLTGIAYEQYF
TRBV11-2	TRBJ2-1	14	CASSPLTGNNEQFF
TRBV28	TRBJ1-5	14	CASSLSGGNQPQHF
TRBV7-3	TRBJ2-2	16	CASSPRQGLGTGELFF
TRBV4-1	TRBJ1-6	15	CASSQAAGANSPLHF
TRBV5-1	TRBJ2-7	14	CASSLQGSPDEQYF
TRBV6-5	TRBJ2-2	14	CASSYMGGTGELFF
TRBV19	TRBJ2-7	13	CASRQTGGYEQYF
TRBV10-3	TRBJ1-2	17	CAISESLGRLANYGYTF
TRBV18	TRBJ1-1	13	CASSPPNLSQAFF
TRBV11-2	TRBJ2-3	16	CASSPPGLAGGDTQYF
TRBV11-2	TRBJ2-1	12	CASSIRGSEQFF
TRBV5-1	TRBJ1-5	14	CASSLRQGAEPQHF
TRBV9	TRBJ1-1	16	CASSLGSGTGGTEAFF
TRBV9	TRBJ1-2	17	CASSVVAWDRSNYGYTF
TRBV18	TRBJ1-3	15	CASSTTANSGNTIYF
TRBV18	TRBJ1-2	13	CASSPRGRRGYTF
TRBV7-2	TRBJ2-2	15	CASSFGLALGGELFF
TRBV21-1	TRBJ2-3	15	CAIPRDCDSTDTQYF
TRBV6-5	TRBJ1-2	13	CASSGQGARGYTF
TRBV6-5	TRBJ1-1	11	CASRNFRGAFF
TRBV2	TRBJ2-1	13	CASIPRGNNEQFF
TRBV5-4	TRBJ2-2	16	CASSFSGLQITGELFF